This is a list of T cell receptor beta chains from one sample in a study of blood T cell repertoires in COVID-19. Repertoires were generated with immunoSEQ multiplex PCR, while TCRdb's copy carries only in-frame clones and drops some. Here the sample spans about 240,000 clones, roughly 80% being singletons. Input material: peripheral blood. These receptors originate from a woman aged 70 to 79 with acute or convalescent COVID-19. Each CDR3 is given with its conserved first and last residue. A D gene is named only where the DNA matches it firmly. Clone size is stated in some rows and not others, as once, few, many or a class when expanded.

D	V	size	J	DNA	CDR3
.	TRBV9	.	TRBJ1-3	TGTGCCAGCAGCCGGGAGGGGGGCTCCTCTGGAAACACCATATATTTT	CASSREGGSSGNTIYF
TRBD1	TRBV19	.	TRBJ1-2	TGTGCCAGTAGCCTCCGGGGACAGGGCTATGGCTACACCTTC	CASSLRGQGYGYTF
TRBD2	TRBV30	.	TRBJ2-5	TGTGCCTGGATGACTAGCGGGGGGAAAGAGACCCAGTACTTC	CAWMTSGGKETQYF
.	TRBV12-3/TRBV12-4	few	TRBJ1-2	TGTGCCAGCAGCCCCGCGGGGGGAACTGGCTACACCTTC	CASSPAGGTGYTF
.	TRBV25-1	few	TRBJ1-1	TGTGCCAGCACGAGCAACACTGAAGCTTTCTTT	CASTSNTEAFF
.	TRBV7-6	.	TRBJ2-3	TGTGCCAGCAGCTTGGCAGGGCTATTCACAGATACGCAGTATTTT	CASSLAGLFTDTQYF
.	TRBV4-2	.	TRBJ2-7	TGTGCCAGCAGCCAAAGGGAGCCGGGAGCCGAGTACCCCTCCTCCTACGAGCAGTACTTC	CASSQREPGAEYPSSYEQYF
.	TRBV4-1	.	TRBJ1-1	TGCGCCAGCAGCCAAGAGGGTACAGTTCGGGCTTTCTTT	CASSQEGTVRAFF
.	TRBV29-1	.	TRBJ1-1	TGCAGCGCCGACCGGGGGGGCATGAACACTGAAGCTTTCTTT	CSADRGGMNTEAFF
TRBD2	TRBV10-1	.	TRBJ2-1	TGCGCCAGCAGTGACCCGGGACTAGCGGGGAGCTCCTACAATGAGCAGTTCTTC	CASSDPGLAGSSYNEQFF
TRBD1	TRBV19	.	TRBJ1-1	TGTGCCAGTAGTGCTCCGACAGGGTACTTCCCTGAGGCTTTCTTT	CASSAPTGYFPEAFF
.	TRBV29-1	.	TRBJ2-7	TGCAGCGTTGACGGCAGGGGAACCTACGAGCAGTACTTC	CSVDGRGTYEQYF
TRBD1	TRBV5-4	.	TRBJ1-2	TGTGCCAGCAGCGTGGACAGGGCTAACTATGGCTACACCTTC	CASSVDRANYGYTF
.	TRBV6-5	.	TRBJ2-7	TGTGCCAGCAGTACTGTGGGGGCCTCCTACGAGCAGTACTTC	CASSTVGASYEQYF
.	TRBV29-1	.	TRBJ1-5	TGCAGCGTTGAGTTCGGGGTGGCACAGCCCCAGCATTTT	CSVEFGVAQPQHF
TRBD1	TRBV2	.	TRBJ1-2	TGTGCCAGCAGTTCGGGGACAGGAAACTATGGCTACACCTTC	CASSSGTGNYGYTF
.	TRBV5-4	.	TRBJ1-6	TGTGCCAGCAGCCGGAGGGGCAGCTCCTATAATTCACCCCTCCACTTT	CASSRRGSSYNSPLHF
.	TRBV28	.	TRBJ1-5	TGTGCCAGCAGTTTGGGGCGGTATAGCAATCAGCCCCAGCATTTT	CASSLGRYSNQPQHF
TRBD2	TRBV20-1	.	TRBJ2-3	TGCAGTGCTAGTTCTGAGGTTCGCGGGGGGGGTGCAGATACGCAGTATTTT	CSASSEVRGGGADTQYF
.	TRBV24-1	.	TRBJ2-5	TGTGCCACCAGCTCTTGGACTATGGAGGAGACCCAGTACTTC	CATSSWTMEETQYF
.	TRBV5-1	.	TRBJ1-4	TGCGCCAGCAGGGTGAATCCAGGGACTAATGAAAAACTGTTTTTT	CASRVNPGTNEKLFF
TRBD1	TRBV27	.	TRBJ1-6	TGTGCCAGCAGTTCCCGACAGGGGGGGTCACCCCTCCACTTT	CASSSRQGGSPLHF
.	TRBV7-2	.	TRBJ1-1	TGTGCCAGCAGCCAGGAGGTAGGGGAAGCTTTCTTT	CASSQEVGEAFF
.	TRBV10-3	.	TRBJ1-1	TGTGCCATCAGTGAGTCGAAACAGGGGAACACTGAAGCTTTCTTT	CAISESKQGNTEAFF
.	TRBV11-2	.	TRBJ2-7	TGTGCCAGCAGCCCAGGAACGTACTCCTACGAGCAGTACTTC	CASSPGTYSYEQYF
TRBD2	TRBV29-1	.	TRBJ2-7	TGCAGTGCCGGGGAGGGAGTTACCTACGAGCAGTACTTC	CSAGEGVTYEQYF
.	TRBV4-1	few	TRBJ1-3	TGCGCCAGCAGCCAAGATCGAGTACGAGAGGGAAACACCATATATTTT	CASSQDRVREGNTIYF
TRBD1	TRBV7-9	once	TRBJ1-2	TGTGCCAGCAGCTCCTTGACAGGGATCGGGCTGGGCTACACCTTC	CASSSLTGIGLGYTF
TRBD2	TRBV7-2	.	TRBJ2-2	TGTGCCAGCAGCTTCTTGCGGGGGGGCACCGGGGAGCTGTTTTTT	CASSFLRGGTGELFF
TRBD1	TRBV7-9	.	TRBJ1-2	TGTGCCAGCAGCTCTGAGACAGGGAACTATGGCTACACCTTC	CASSSETGNYGYTF